Shown below are 10 T cell receptor beta chains from a single sample sequenced in a study of blood T cell repertoires in COVID-19. TCRdb keeps only in-frame clones here, not all; method: immunoSEQ multiplex PCR. Of under 300,000 clones listed, roughly 89% were seen once; the top ten hold 4% to 5%. Sequenced: peripheral blood. All receptors come from a woman aged 35 to 49 who had recovered from COVID-19.

This chain links TRBV6-5 with TRBJ2-7, with TRBD2 as a possible D gene (6 bases). V gave up 5 bases and J gave up 2 bases, with 16 bases separating them. CDR3 length: 15 amino acids. CDR1 is MNHEY, CDR2 SVGAGI, per germline. The CDR3 spells CASSTPRELPYEQYF. In DNA form, the CDR3 reads TGTGCCAGCAGTACCCCCCGGGAGCTACCCTACGAGCAGTACTTC.

In DNA form, the CDR3 reads TGTGCCTGGAGTTCCCGGGGGATGAATTCACCCCTCCACTTT. It specifies CAWSSRGMNSPLHF. V usage is TRBV30 and J usage is TRBJ1-6, with D maybe TRBD1 (5 bases). The CDR3 has 14 amino acids. Germline values: CDR1 GTSNPN, CDR2 SVGIG (reference sequence). The germline V and J ends were trimmed by 2 bases and 7 bases, with 12 bases remaining between them.

The genes are TRBV19 and TRBJ2-1, with 12 bases matching TRBD2. This CDR3 comprises 19 residues. V dropped 2 bases and J dropped 0; count of bases not matched to a gene: 8. Germline CDR1 LNHDA, CDR2 SQIVND (reference sequence). The CDR3 DNA reads TGTGCCAGTAGTATATCCGGGACTAGCGGGTCGAGCTCCTACAATGAGCAGTTCTTC. Translating it yields CASSISGTSGSSSYNEQFF.

The V and J genes are TRBV10-3 and TRBJ2-4, with TRBD2 as a possible D gene (6 bases). The germline V and J ends were trimmed by 1 base and 1 base, with 14 bases remaining between them. CDR3 length: 17 residues. Looked up from germline, CDR1 is ENHRY and CDR2 is SYGVKD. As DNA, the CDR3 is TGTGCCATCAGTGAGTTGGGATCGGGAGCGGCCAAAAACATTCAGTACTTC. Protein: CAISELGSGAAKNIQYF.

The chain combines TRBV28 with TRBJ1-5, with D possibly TRBD1 on 5 matching bases. There are 15 residues in the CDR3. V was pared by 1 base and J by 2 bases, with 9 bases between. Germline loops: CDR1 MDHEN, CDR2 SYDVKM. CDR3 DNA: TGTGCCAGCAGTTTATACGGAGGGGGCAATCAGCCCCAGCATTTT. The encoded protein is CASSLYGGGNQPQHF.

The rearrangement uses TRBV3-1 (or the pseudogene TRBV3-2) and TRBJ1-3, with a possible D match to TRBD1 (6 bases). The CDR3 is made up of 17 amino acids. The V gene's germline CDR1 is LGHDT and CDR2 YNNKEL (reference sequence). Trimming cost V 1 base and J 1 base, with 14 bases left between them. This CDR3 reads CASSQALLGGSGNTIYF. CDR3 DNA: TGTGCCAGCAGCCAAGCTTTGTTAGGGGGATCTGGAAACACCATATATTTT.

The chain uses TRBV7-9 and TRBJ2-3; a weak D match, TRBD1 (6 bases). Germline V gene data show CDR1 as SEHNR and CDR2 as FQNEAQ (reference sequence). Trimming took off 2 bases at V and 5 bases at J, with 11 bases between the two ends. CDR3 length: 14 residues. The CDR3 loop is CASSLTGPIDTQYF. As DNA, the CDR3 is TGTGCCAGCAGCTTAACAGGGCCGATAGATACGCAGTATTTT.

V usage is TRBV10-2 and J usage is TRBJ2-3, with 13 bases that match TRBD2. CDR1 is WSHSY and CDR2 is SAAADI in the germline V gene. J gave up 4 bases and V 0 bases, and 4 bases lay outside the gene matches. The CDR3 runs 17 residues. This CDR3 is CASSESLLAGGPDTQYF. The CDR3 nucleotides are TGCGCCAGCAGTGAGTCTCTACTAGCGGGGGGGCCAGATACGCAGTATTTT.

The genes are TRBV10-1 and TRBJ1-6, with D tentatively TRBD1 (6 bases). The V gene's germline CDR1 is WNHNN and CDR2 SYGVQD (reference sequence). Trimming pared 6 bases from V and 13 bases from J, leaving 22 bases between. The CDR3 consists of 15 residues. The CDR3 region has the DNA TGCGCCAGCAGGACCCAGGGGCAGGTTTTTCGGCCCCTCCACTTT. This codes for CASRTQGQVFRPLHF.

V usage is TRBV5-5 and J usage is TRBJ2-3, with 10 bases identical to TRBD1. In germline, CDR1 is SGHKS, CDR2 YYEKEE (reference sequence). The junction had 12 bases not matched to a gene; V was cut back by 5 bases and J by 6 bases. The CDR3 length is 16 residues. CDR3 protein: CASRPTTGGAMDTQYF. The CDR3, as DNA: TGTGCCAGCAGACCCACGACAGGGGGCGCGATGGATACGCAGTATTTT.